This T cell receptor (beta chain) was sequenced for a study of response to subunit inactivated influenza vaccine (dated by TCRdb to between 2018 and 2020). Study-wide context: Deep quantitative T cell receptor repertoire profiling was used in the study to track responses to a trivalent subunit inactivated influenza vaccine. Results and caveats for the whole study, not just this receptor: The authors proposed that each seasonal influenza vaccination may bring in only a limited number of new T cells.

The CDR3 measures 14 amino acids from cysteine to phenylalanine. Just CDR3 DNA is preserved here, 42 bases in frame from base 1. V is pared back by 3 bases and J by 5 bases, with 11 bases lying between the germline termini. Comments on this clonotype: Its antigen is not yet known. No clone much larger than this one lies a single base away; base qualities are absent.

Library generation was performed with RT-PCR. Sequenced on an Illumina HiSeq 2500. TCRdb trimmed public reads at Q25 via fastp, called clones via MiXCR and kept in-frame beta chains. Identical CDR3 proteins give one entry, which carries the most common genes and DNA. Here the sample has 630,000 or so distinct CDR3 sequences; roughly 14% occur a single time. Jointly, the top ten make up around a tenth of the sample. The origin of this receptor is a man over 45 who received an inactivated influenza vaccine. Donor details come from another sample of the same person, matched by shared clones. Recombination connected TRBV12-3 or TRBV12-4 to TRBJ1-5; the D gene identity is not certain. The starting material was PBMCs from blood, obtained 11 to 12 days after vaccination. CDR3 reads: CASSFRGFYQPQHF. Read as DNA, the sequence is TGTGCCAGCAGTTTTCGGGGTTTTTATCAGCCCCAGCATTTT.